These T cell receptor beta chains were read from a single sample in a study of blood T cell repertoires in COVID-19. TCRdb keeps only in-frame clones here, not all; method: immunoSEQ multiplex PCR. The sample consists of 330,000 or so clones, more than 85% of them appearing once. Specimen: PBMCs or T cells enriched from blood (not recorded which). These receptor sequences come from a young woman who had recovered from COVID-19. Both conserved end residues are part of each CDR3. A D gene is named only where the DNA matches it firmly. Some rows mark clone size as missing; the rest say once, few, many or name a class of expanded clone.

j_call d_call v_call clone_size cdr3_aa cdr3_nt
TRBJ2-3 TRBD2 TRBV7-3 few CASSSGLAGGGDTQYF TGTGCCAGCAGCTCTGGACTAGCGGGAGGGGGAGATACGCAGTATTTT
TRBJ2-7 TRBD1 TRBV2 NA CASSDSGTGHEQYF TGTGCCAGCAGTGACTCCGGGACAGGGCACGAGCAGTACTTC
TRBJ1-2 NA TRBV4-3 NA CASSQVVGDGYTF TGCGCCAGCAGCCAAGTCGTCGGAGACGGCTACACCTTC
TRBJ1-1 NA TRBV4-1 NA CASSQDLRTEAFF TGCGCCAGCAGCCAAGATCTACGTACTGAAGCTTTCTTT
TRBJ2-7 TRBD2 TRBV6-2/TRBV6-3 NA CASSYPERGVGGISYEQYF TGTGCCAGCAGTTACCCCGAGCGGGGGGTTGGCGGGATCTCCTACGAGCAGTACTTC
TRBJ1-6 NA TRBV19 NA CASSSRTDTHNSPLHF TGTGCCAGTAGTTCCCGGACAGACACGCATAATTCACCCCTCCACTTT
TRBJ2-1 TRBD2 TRBV5-8 NA CASSSETSVDNEQFF TGTGCCAGCAGCTCCGAGACTAGCGTGGACAATGAGCAGTTCTTC
TRBJ2-7 NA TRBV9 once CASSVASQGGSEQYF TGTGCCAGCAGCGTAGCCTCTCAGGGGGGTAGCGAGCAGTACTTC
TRBJ2-3 NA TRBV18 NA CASSPLPLTETDTQYF TGTGCCAGCTCACCTCTACCTCTGACAGAAACAGATACGCAGTATTTT
TRBJ2-1 NA TRBV28 NA CASSQGGLAIANEQFF TGTGCCAGCAGCCAAGGAGGGCTAGCGATAGCCAATGAGCAGTTCTTC
TRBJ1-5 NA TRBV28 NA CASQYTGNEQPQHF TGTGCCAGCCAATACACGGGGAATGAACAGCCCCAGCATTTT
TRBJ1-1 TRBD1 TRBV5-5 NA CASSLSEGALAEAFF TGTGCCAGCAGCTTGTCTGAGGGGGCGCTGGCTGAAGCTTTCTTT
TRBJ1-2 TRBD1 TRBV6-5 once CATTGQGDGYTF TGTGCCACCACGGGACAGGGGGACGGCTACACCTTC
TRBJ2-1 TRBD2 TRBV6-1 NA CASSEESGESYNEQFF TGTGCCAGCAGTGAAGAGAGCGGGGAGAGCTACAATGAGCAGTTCTTC
TRBJ2-1 TRBD2 TRBV7-9 NA CASSPELGGDEQFF TGTGCCAGCAGCCCGGAATTGGGGGGGGATGAGCAGTTCTTC
TRBJ2-3 NA TRBV2 NA CASSVLRLGTDTQYF TGTGCCAGCAGTGTCCTGAGGCTCGGCACAGATACGCAGTATTTT
TRBJ1-4 NA TRBV4-1 NA CASSQGSEGKLFF TGCGCCAGCAGCCAAGGCTCGGAGGGAAAACTGTTTTTT
TRBJ2-4 NA TRBV11-3 NA CASSPSWDSDQYF TGTGCCAGCAGCCCTAGCTGGGATTCCGATCAGTACTTC